This TCR beta chain was retrieved from a study of blood T cell repertoires in COVID-19. Notes on this clone: A junction end diverges from the germline sequence, so it may reflect a read error.

The germline V gene has CDR1 LGHDT and CDR2 YNNKEL (reference sequence). The CDR3 has 15 amino acids. TCRdb's copy holds only in-frame clones and misses some; the assay was immunoSEQ multiplex PCR. Of about 98,000 clones in the sample, around 86% were seen once. The clonotype originates from a man in his forties or fifties with active or convalescent COVID-19. Input material: peripheral blood. The V and J genes are TRBV3-1 (or the pseudogene TRBV3-2) and TRBJ1-2; 7 bases are shared with TRBD1. CDR3 nucleotide sequence: TGTGCCAGCAGTCAAGGGGGCGCCGGCAACTATGGCTACACCTTC. Protein product: CASSQGGAGNYGYTF.